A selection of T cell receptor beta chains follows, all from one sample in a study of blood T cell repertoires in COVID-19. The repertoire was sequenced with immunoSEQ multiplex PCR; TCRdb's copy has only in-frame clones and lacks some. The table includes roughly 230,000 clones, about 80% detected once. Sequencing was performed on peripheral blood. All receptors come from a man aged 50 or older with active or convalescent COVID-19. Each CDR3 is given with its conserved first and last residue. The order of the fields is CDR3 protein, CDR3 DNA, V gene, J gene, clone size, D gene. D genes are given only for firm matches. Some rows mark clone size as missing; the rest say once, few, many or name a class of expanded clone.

cdr3_aa: CAWSVASRSSNYGYTF; cdr3_nt: TGTGCCTGGAGTGTAGCGTCGAGGAGCTCTAACTATGGCTACACCTTC; v_call: TRBV30; j_call: TRBJ1-2; clone_size: NA; d_call: NA
cdr3_aa: CASSLGYRGLSYEQYF; cdr3_nt: TGCGCCAGCAGCTTAGGTTACAGGGGTCTCTCCTACGAGCAGTACTTC; v_call: TRBV5-1; j_call: TRBJ2-7; clone_size: NA; d_call: TRBD1
cdr3_aa: CASSQEASGGRSYEQYF; cdr3_nt: TGTGCCAGCAGCCAAGAGGCTAGCGGGGGCCGTTCCTACGAGCAGTACTTC; v_call: TRBV3-1/TRBV3-2; j_call: TRBJ2-7; clone_size: NA; d_call: TRBD2
cdr3_aa: CASSLGGQGIDEQFF; cdr3_nt: TGCGCCAGCAGCTTGGGGGGACAGGGAATCGATGAGCAGTTCTTC; v_call: TRBV5-1; j_call: TRBJ2-1; clone_size: NA; d_call: TRBD1
cdr3_aa: CASSPRLAGGGNEQFF; cdr3_nt: TGTGCCAGCAGCCCGCGACTAGCGGGGGGTGGGAATGAGCAGTTCTTC; v_call: TRBV7-2; j_call: TRBJ2-1; clone_size: NA; d_call: TRBD2
cdr3_aa: CASSGSVEALSDGYTF; cdr3_nt: TGTGCCAGCAGTGGGTCGGTGGAGGCCCTATCAGATGGCTACACCTTC; v_call: TRBV6-1; j_call: TRBJ1-2; clone_size: NA; d_call: NA
cdr3_aa: CASSLQVSPYEQYF; cdr3_nt: TGTGCCAGCAGTCTACAGGTCTCCCCCTACGAGCAGTACTTC; v_call: TRBV28; j_call: TRBJ2-7; clone_size: NA; d_call: NA
cdr3_aa: CASSPGLDNEKLFF; cdr3_nt: TGCGCCAGCAGCCCGGGGTTGGATAATGAAAAACTGTTTTTT; v_call: TRBV5-1; j_call: TRBJ1-4; clone_size: NA; d_call: NA
cdr3_aa: CASSLEAGGSNQPQHF; cdr3_nt: TGTGCCAGCAGCTTAGAGGCAGGGGGAAGCAATCAGCCCCAGCATTTT; v_call: TRBV7-8; j_call: TRBJ1-5; clone_size: NA; d_call: TRBD1
cdr3_aa: CASSFDGGTGNTIYF; cdr3_nt: TGCGCCAGCAGCTTCGACGGAGGGACCGGAAACACCATATATTTT; v_call: TRBV5-1; j_call: TRBJ1-3; clone_size: NA; d_call: NA
cdr3_aa: CASSQALGPGGRWPNEKLFF; cdr3_nt: TGCGCCAGCAGCCAAGCCCTCGGACCGGGGGGTCGTTGGCCTAATGAAAAACTGTTTTTT; v_call: TRBV4-1; j_call: TRBJ1-4; clone_size: NA; d_call: NA
cdr3_aa: CASSEGGPQETQYF; cdr3_nt: TGTGCCAGCAGTGAAGGAGGGCCTCAAGAGACCCAGTACTTC; v_call: TRBV25-1; j_call: TRBJ2-5; clone_size: NA; d_call: NA
cdr3_aa: CASGRVNYGYTF; cdr3_nt: TGTGCCAGCGGGCGGGTTAACTATGGCTACACCTTC; v_call: TRBV6-5; j_call: TRBJ1-2; clone_size: NA; d_call: NA
cdr3_aa: CASSRDTYGYTF; cdr3_nt: TGTGCCAGCTCACGAGACACCTATGGCTACACCTTC; v_call: TRBV18; j_call: TRBJ1-2; clone_size: NA; d_call: NA
cdr3_aa: CASSPSPDEQYF; cdr3_nt: TGTGCCAGCAGCCCGTCTCCTGACGAGCAGTACTTC; v_call: TRBV11-3; j_call: TRBJ2-7; clone_size: NA; d_call: NA
cdr3_aa: CASSDPSGPLGGGNTIYF; cdr3_nt: TGTGCCAGCAGCGATCCTTCGGGACCCTTGGGGGGAGGAAACACCATATATTTT; v_call: TRBV9; j_call: TRBJ1-3; clone_size: once; d_call: NA
cdr3_aa: CAIRDTGGRTEAFF; cdr3_nt: TGTGCCATCAGGGACACAGGGGGTCGGACTGAAGCTTTCTTT; v_call: TRBV10-3; j_call: TRBJ1-1; clone_size: NA; d_call: TRBD1
cdr3_aa: CASSVTGGTEAFF; cdr3_nt: TGTGCCAGCAGCGTGACAGGGGGCACTGAAGCTTTCTTT; v_call: TRBV3-1/TRBV3-2; j_call: TRBJ1-1; clone_size: NA; d_call: TRBD1
cdr3_aa: CASRPRGCLSPLHF; cdr3_nt: TGCGCCAGCCGTCCCCGCGGATGTCTTTCACCCCTCCACTTT; v_call: TRBV23-1; j_call: TRBJ1-6; clone_size: NA; d_call: NA